These 9 T cell receptor beta chains share one sample of origin, sequenced in a study of cytomegalovirus exposure and HLA in healthy donors. In the PCR, 60 Vbeta and 13 Jbeta primers were used. Clones were sequenced by immunoSEQ multiplex PCR, and TCRdb holds only the in-frame ones, with some missing. The sample carries 150,000 to 200,000 clones, around 68% recorded once. Sequenced input: PBMCs. These receptors were taken from a girl aged 10 to 17 in good health and CMV-seronegative.

The genes are TRBV7-2 and TRBJ1-1, with 8 nucleotides matching TRBD1. After removal of 3 bases from V and 5 bases from J, the junction contained 11 bases not matched to a gene. The CDR3 runs to 16 residues. CDR1 is SGHTA and CDR2 is FQGNSA in the germline V gene. The CDR3 region has the DNA TGTGCCAGCAGCTTTGGCTTAGGGACAGGTGAAACTGAAGCTTTCTTT. It translates to CASSFGLGTGETEAFF.

This chain joins TRBV5-6 and TRBJ2-3; 7 nucleotides align to TRBD1. Germline trimming cut 2 bases from V and 4 bases from J; bases unmatched to any gene: 4. The CDR3 is made up of 14 amino acids. The V gene's germline CDR1 is SGHDT and CDR2 YYEEEE. The CDR3 is CASSFDRVADTQYF. DNA of the CDR3: TGTGCCAGCAGCTTTGACAGGGTGGCAGATACGCAGTATTTT.

The chain uses TRBV5-1 and TRBJ1-1; TRBD1 might be the D (6 bases). Trimming shortened V by 3 bases and J by 6 bases, and 21 bases separated the two germline ends. CDR3 length equals 16 residues. The germline CDR1 and CDR2 sequences are SGHRS and YFSETQ. CDR3 region: CASSYTFRGFSSEAFF. Here the CDR3 DNA reads TGCGCCAGCAGCTACACCTTTAGGGGGTTTTCATCTGAAGCTTTCTTT.

The rearrangement joins TRBV7-9 to TRBJ2-7, with a tentative D call TRBD1 (5 bases). V lost 2 bases and J 2 bases, leaving 19 bases between the germline ends. Germline CDR1 and CDR2: SEHNR and FQNEAQ (reference sequence). The CDR3 totals 17 residues. CDR3 amino acids: CASSLNPKGPATYEQYF. CDR3 bases: TGTGCCAGCAGCTTAAATCCTAAGGGGCCAGCTACCTACGAGCAGTACTTC.

This chain uses TRBV6-5 with TRBJ2-7; tentative D call: TRBD2 (7 bases). Germline-derived CDR1 and CDR2 are MNHEY and SVGAGI. The CDR3 totals 15 residues. The V end was cut by 0 bases, the J end by 4 bases, with 13 bases between. The CDR3 DNA reads as TGTGCCAGCAGTTACTCGGGCGGGGGCTGGTACGAGCAGTACTTC. It specifies CASSYSGGGWYEQYF.

This clone was counted between two and nine times. The chain couples TRBV7-9 to TRBJ1-2; 8 bases fit TRBD1. Germline CDR1 is SEHNR and CDR2 is FQNEAQ (reference sequence). CDR3 length: 15 residues. V was pared by 1 base and J by 8 bases, with 9 bases of the junction left unmatched. The CDR3 sequence is CASSLDGTGFDGYTF. The CDR3 DNA reads TGTGCCAGCAGCTTAGACGGGACAGGCTTTGACGGCTACACCTTC.

The V and J genes are TRBV7-6 and TRBJ2-5; TRBD2 matches 8 bases. The V gene's germline CDR1 is SGHVS and CDR2 FNYEAQ. The trim removed 5 bases at V and 5 bases at J, leaving 7 bases unmatched. The length of the CDR3 is 14 residues. CDR3 bases: TGTGCCAGCAGCATGACTAGCGTCGGGGAGACCCAGTACTTC. This gives the protein CASSMTSVGETQYF.

The V gene is TRBV5-1, the J gene TRBJ1-1; 8 positions match TRBD1. The CDR3 has 14 residues. With V trimmed by 3 bases and J by 3 bases, 4 bases remained unmatched. Germline V gene data show CDR1 as SGHRS and CDR2 as YFSETQ. CDR3 region: CASSSTGADTEAFF. For the CDR3, the DNA is TGCGCCAGCAGCTCGACAGGGGCGGACACTGAAGCTTTCTTT.

V usage is TRBV6-1 and J usage is TRBJ2-1; possibly TRBD1 for D (5 bases). The CDR3 runs to 13 residues. Germline values: CDR1 MNHNS, CDR2 SASEGT. Trimming cost V 7 bases and J 5 bases, with 12 bases left between them. CDR3 DNA: TGTGCCAGCACCAGGGCAGAGAACAATGAGCAGTTCTTC. It specifies CASTRAENNEQFF.